The 27 T cell receptor beta chains below come from one sample, sequenced in a study of cytomegalovirus exposure and HLA in healthy donors. The PCR had 60 Vbeta and 13 Jbeta primers. The method was immunoSEQ multiplex PCR; TCRdb's version includes in-frame clones alone and lacks a portion of them. This table has more than 65,000 clones, roughly 68% appearing once. The sequencing sample was made of PBMCs. The receptors shown here come from a woman aged 55 to 70 in good health and CMV-seropositive.

In this sample, this clone turned up a few times. The chain combines TRBV27 with TRBJ1-1, with D possibly being TRBD1 (6 bases). In germline, CDR1 is MNHEY, CDR2 SMNVEV (reference sequence). The CDR3 runs to 13 residues. V shed 6 bases and J shed 1 base, with 9 bases lying between them. This chain's CDR3 is CASSPRGNTEAFF. CDR3 nucleotides: TGTGCCAGCAGCCCCAGGGGGAACACTGAAGCTTTCTTT.

This clone was seen only once. V gene TRBV5-1 combines with J gene TRBJ1-3; D gene ambiguous. The CDR3 runs to 17 residues. Germline assignment: CDR1 SGHRS and CDR2 YFSETQ. The ends were cut back, 0 bases at V and 0 bases at J, with 13 bases in the middle. The CDR3 protein is CASSLVNLAASGNTIYF. The CDR3 bases are TGCGCCAGCAGCTTGGTGAATCTGGCGGCCTCTGGAAACACCATATATTTT.

This chain connects TRBV6-6 to TRBJ1-1; 7 positions agree with TRBD1. The V and J ends lost 5 bases and 7 bases, in that order; junction bases with no gene match: 10. This CDR3 is built from 14 residues. Germline values: CDR1 MNHNY, CDR2 SVGAGI (reference sequence). The CDR3 spells CASSTQGNANEAFF. CDR3 coding DNA: TGTGCCAGCAGTACACAGGGGAACGCTAATGAAGCTTTCTTT.

The chain's CDR3 is CATSLKTGGLRPQHF. The CDR3 DNA sequence: TGTGCCACCAGCCTAAAAACAGGGGGGCTTAGGCCCCAGCATTTT. The V and J genes are TRBV15 and TRBJ1-5; 8 nucleotides align to TRBD1. The CDR3 length is 15 residues. Looked up from germline, CDR1 is LNHNV and CDR2 is YYDKDF (reference sequence). With V trimmed by 5 bases and J by 9 bases, 12 bases remained unmatched.

This clone was seen ten or more times. The chain uses TRBV7-2 and TRBJ1-1; D perhaps matches TRBD1 (6 bases). V lost 3 bases and J lost 4, with 9 bases in between. The CDR3 is 13 residues long. CDR1 is SGHTA, CDR2 FQGNSA, per germline. CDR3 protein: CASSFGQTTEAFF. DNA of the CDR3: TGTGCCAGCAGCTTTGGACAGACCACTGAAGCTTTCTTT.

The chain joins TRBV30 to TRBJ2-5, with 13 nucleotides matching TRBD2. Germline CDR1 reads GTSNPN; CDR2 reads SVGIG (reference sequence). The CDR3 is made up of 19 amino acids. Trimming took 1 base from V and 4 from J; bases not matched to a gene: 15. The CDR3 protein is CAWSAPPGTSGDTGETQYF. The CDR3 nucleotides are TGTGCCTGGAGTGCCCCACCCGGGACTAGCGGGGACACAGGAGAGACCCAGTACTTC.

V gene TRBV25-1 combines with J gene TRBJ2-1, with 7 bases matching TRBD2. Germline assignment: CDR1 MGHDK and CDR2 SYGVNS. The CDR3 length is 17 residues. Unmatched junction bases numbered 6, after V lost 1 base and J lost 0 bases. The CDR3 is CASSEFGLGLSYNEQFF. DNA of the CDR3: TGTGCCAGCAGTGAATTCGGACTAGGGCTCTCCTACAATGAGCAGTTCTTC.

This clone was detected ten times or more. The V and J genes are TRBV6-6 and TRBJ1-3, with 7 bases that match TRBD1. CDR1 is MNHNY, CDR2 SVGAGI, per germline (reference sequence). There are 15 residues in the CDR3. The J segment lost 0 bases and the V segment lost 7 bases, leaving 6 bases of the junction unmatched. The CDR3 DNA reads as TGTGCCAGCACCCGGGGACAGTCCTCTGGAAACACCATATATTTT. Its protein product is CASTRGQSSGNTIYF.

The V gene is TRBV4-2, the J gene TRBJ2-1, with a tentative D call TRBD1 (6 bases). V shed 1 base and J shed 2 bases, with 9 bases lying between them. Germline CDR1 is LGHNA and CDR2 is YNFKEQ. CDR3 length: 15 residues. The CDR3 coding sequence is TGTGCCAGCAGCCAAGGTCAGGGGACCTACAATGAGCAGTTCTTC. Amino acid sequence: CASSQGQGTYNEQFF.

The rearrangement uses TRBV4-2 and TRBJ2-7; a weak D match, TRBD1 (5 bases). The CDR3 has 15 amino acids. CDR1 is LGHNA, CDR2 YNFKEQ, per germline. V gave up 4 bases and J gave up 4 bases, with 17 bases separating them. The CDR3 reads CASSPQGSLFYEQYF. CDR3 DNA sequence: TGTGCCAGCAGCCCCCAGGGTAGCCTATTTTACGAGCAGTACTTC.

This clone occurred once. The CDR3 coding sequence is TGTGCCAGCAGCTCTTCCGCGACAGGGTACAAGAACACTGAAGCTTTCTTT. Its translation is CASSSSATGYKNTEAFF. The chain employs TRBV11-3 and TRBJ1-1; 7 bases align to TRBD1. The V gene's germline CDR1 is SGHNT and CDR2 YENEEA. Germline trimming cut 4 bases from V and 1 base from J; bases unmatched to any gene: 12. CDR3 length: 17 amino acids.

This clone came up a few times. The V gene is TRBV19, the J gene TRBJ2-1, with TRBD2 identical over 7 bases. The J segment lost 0 bases and the V segment lost 4 bases, leaving 6 bases of the junction unmatched. The germline V gene has CDR1 LNHDA and CDR2 SQIVND (reference sequence). The CDR3 loop spans 16 amino acids. The chain's CDR3 is CASSSLGRRSYNEQFF. The CDR3 nucleotides read TGTGCCAGTAGTAGTCTCGGGAGGCGCTCCTACAATGAGCAGTTCTTC.

The chain combines TRBV19 with TRBJ1-4; 8 nucleotides match TRBD1. V lost 6 bases, J lost 2 bases, and 5 bases stayed unmatched. CDR3 size: 15 residues. Germline V gene lookup returns CDR1 LNHDA and CDR2 SQIVND (reference sequence). CDR3 nucleotides: TGTGCCAGTAGCCTGAGGACAGGGACTAATGAAAAACTGTTTTTT. This sequence encodes CASSLRTGTNEKLFF.

V is TRBV30 and J is TRBJ2-5; 11 nucleotides align to TRBD2. Germline-derived CDR1 and CDR2 are GTSNPN and SVGIG (reference sequence). The CDR3 consists of 14 residues. V gave up 1 base and J gave up 6 bases; unmatched junction bases: 4. In DNA, the CDR3 is TGTGCCTGGAGTGGACTAGCGGGACGCAAGACCCAGTACTTC. This codes for CAWSGLAGRKTQYF.

The rearrangement links TRBV27 to TRBJ1-2, with 7 bases aligning to TRBD1. The junction had 17 bases not matched to a gene; V was cut back by 6 bases and J by 4 bases. Germline CDR1 is MNHEY and CDR2 is SMNVEV (reference sequence). The CDR3 has 17 residues. For the CDR3, the DNA is TGTGCCAGCAGCCGATATTCGGACAGGCCCAGTTCCTATGGCTACACCTTC. Encoded protein: CASSRYSDRPSSYGYTF.

The chain carries TRBV5-1 and TRBJ2-1, with 8 bases matching TRBD2. Germline CDR1 reads SGHRS; CDR2 reads YFSETQ. This CDR3 has 14 amino acids. The trim removed 4 bases at V and 6 bases at J, leaving 6 bases unmatched. The CDR3 DNA follows: TGCGCCAGCAGCCCCCGGGGGGGGGCCAATGAGCAGTTCTTC. It encodes CASSPRGGANEQFF.

V and J are TRBV10-3 and TRBJ1-2, with 7 bases lining up with TRBD1. CDR1 and CDR2 (germline): ENHRY, SYGVKD. The CDR3 loop spans 17 amino acids. V gave up 3 bases and J gave up 6 bases; unmatched junction bases: 16. DNA for the CDR3: TGTGCCATCAGTGATGAGAGCGCGAAGGGGGCGCGCGATGGCTACACCTTC. Translating it yields CAISDESAKGARDGYTF.

This clone was seen a single time. The rearrangement joins TRBV5-1 to TRBJ2-3; D might be TRBD1 (6 bases). Germline V gives CDR1 SGHRS, CDR2 YFSETQ. Trimming cost V 2 bases and J 6 bases, with 10 bases left between them. This CDR3 region has 13 residues. CDR3 bases: TGCGCCAGCAGCTTTCCAGGGGAGGATACGCAGTATTTT. Amino acids: CASSFPGEDTQYF.

The chain is built from TRBV5-1 and TRBJ2-2; TRBD2 is a possible D gene (5 bases). This CDR3 has 16 residues. Between the trimmed V and J ends, which lost 0 bases and 1 base, there was a span of 10 bases. Germline V gene sequence: CDR1 SGHRS, CDR2 YFSETQ. The CDR3 region is CASSLGGLGNTGELFF. The CDR3, as DNA: TGCGCCAGCAGCTTGGGCGGGCTGGGGAACACCGGGGAGCTGTTTTTT. Filled out from reference TRBV5-1 and TRBJ2-2, the complete variable domain reads KAGVTQTPRYLIKTRGQQVTLSCSPISGHRSVSWYQQTPGQGLQFLFEYFSETQRNKGNFPGRFSGRQFSNSRSEMNVSTLELGDSALYLCASSLGGLGNTGELFFGEGSRLTVL.

This clone has just a few counts. The chain uses TRBV10-2 and TRBJ1-1, with D unresolved. Trimming left V 4 bases short and J 4 bases short, with 7 bases between. This CDR3 is 12 amino acids long. Germline V gene data show CDR1 as WSHSY and CDR2 as SAAADI. For the CDR3, the DNA is TGCGCCAGCAGTGTGTACTTCACTGAAGCTTTCTTT. Residues: CASSVYFTEAFF.

Remarks on this clone: Its ends do not fully match the called genes, so a read error is possible. This chain links TRBV7-9 with TRBJ2-5, with 8 bases aligning to TRBD2. Germline CDR1 reads SEHNR; CDR2 reads FQNEAQ (reference sequence). The CDR3 totals 15 residues. The CDR3 DNA reads TGTGCCAGCAGCTTAGGCGGGGGGCTACAAGAGATCCAGTACTTC. The encoded protein is CASSLGGGLQEIQYF.

The rearrangement links TRBV18 to TRBJ2-1; 13 bases match TRBD2. Per germline, CDR1 KGHSH and CDR2 LQKENI. There are 16 residues in the CDR3. Trimming removed 2 bases from V and 4 bases from J; junction bases left unmatched: 2. Here the CDR3 DNA reads TGTGCCAGCTCACCAAGACTAGCGGGGGGTTACAATGAGCAGTTCTTC. Amino acids: CASSPRLAGGYNEQFF.

This chain uses TRBV5-1 with TRBJ2-7; the match to TRBD2 covers 10 bases. CDR1 is SGHRS, CDR2 YFSETQ, per germline. V was clipped by 3 bases and J by 6 bases; unmatched bases: 6. This CDR3 comprises 14 residues. The CDR3 here is CASSSKRGGGEQYF. Written as DNA, the CDR3 is TGCGCCAGCAGCTCTAAGCGGGGGGGTGGCGAGCAGTACTTC.

V and J are TRBV19 and TRBJ2-2, with 12 bases matching TRBD2. The CDR3 spans 17 residues. Per the germline V gene, CDR1 is LNHDA and CDR2 is SQIVND (reference sequence). The V and J ends lost 5 bases and 7 bases, in that order; junction bases with no gene match: 11. The CDR3 bases are TGTGCCAGTAGTGTCGGACTAGCGGGATCGCAAGGCGGGGAGCTGTTTTTT. Its protein product is CASSVGLAGSQGGELFF.

This sequence joins TRBV7-8 and TRBJ1-3; TRBD1 aligns across 7 bases. Germline CDR1 reads SGHVS; CDR2 reads FQNEAQ. The CDR3 is 17 residues long. Losses at the gene ends were 6 bases for V and 0 bases for J; bases not matched to a gene: 11. CDR3: CASSLPGQLISGNTIYF. The CDR3 nucleotides are TGTGCCAGCAGTTTACCGGGACAGCTAATCTCTGGAAACACCATATATTTT.

Turning to this clone: Germline is not matched at one junction end, which may reflect a read error. Other nucleotide sequences from this sample produce the same CDR3. V and J are TRBV2 and TRBJ2-7; D gene uncertain. CDR1 is SNHLY, CDR2 FYNNEI, per germline. CDR3 length equals 14 residues. The CDR3 region is CASSEARNTYEQYF. In DNA, the CDR3 is TGTGCCAGCAGCGAAGCGCGGAACACCTACGAGCAGTACTTC.

V and J are TRBV19 and TRBJ2-7, with 9 nucleotides matching TRBD1. Germline-derived CDR1 and CDR2 are LNHDA and SQIVND (reference sequence). V gave up 7 bases and J gave up 2 bases; unmatched junction bases: 9. The CDR3 loop spans 15 amino acids. The CDR3 DNA follows: TGTGCCAGTACCTATGGACAGGGGATAACCTACGAGCAGTACTTC. It is translated as CASTYGQGITYEQYF.